This T cell receptor beta chain was sequenced for a study of draining lymph node invasion in breast cancer (TCRdb year 2020). Turning to the overall study: Metastasis in lymph nodes was diagnosed using histology and cytokeratin immunohistochemistry and was confirmed with EpCAM/CD45 flow cytometry. Each patient contributed matched non-invaded and tumor-invaded tumor-draining lymph nodes plus the primary tumor, profiled for both Treg and Tconv subsets. Across breast cancer tissues, a separate targeted assay used bulk TCR-beta CDR3 sequencing to compare sorted memory regulatory T cells with memory conventional CD4 T cells. The separate targeted TCR sequencing covered lymph nodes from five patients, with primary tumors sequenced for three of those patients. Overall study results and their limits: Some of the top 100 tumor clones were detected in invaded and non-invaded nodes, and this detection was taken to suggest recirculation between tumor and draining nodes. The data could not determine whether Treg conversion took place in a particular organ or whether converted Tregs recirculated between nodes and tumor. Within each tissue, roughly 12-25% of Treg TCRs were also found among Tconvs, a result interpreted as suggesting peripheral Treg induction. Tracking of the top-100 tumor clones could be carried out in just a couple of patients. Across all tissues in the targeted TCR-seq data, Tregs appeared to be more clonally expanded than Tconvs, and both subsets showed lower diversity in tumor than in lymph nodes. TCRs shared between the Treg and Tconv subsets were viewed as suggestive of, but not proof of, a common clonal origin.

CD4+ CD45RA- CD25- cells were sorted as memory conventional CD4 T cells. Tumor-draining lymph nodes were classified as non-invaded or invaded according to absence or presence of metastatic tumor cells. Before staining and sorting, T cells were pre-enriched using a Miltenyi Pan T Cell isolation kit. Immunohistochemistry for estrogen receptor, progesterone receptor, HER2 and Ki-67 was used to characterize primary tumors. Fresh surgical tissue was processed within a few hours after surgery by cutting into small fragments. Tissue fragments were enzymatically digested with Liberase TL plus DNase for approximately 22 minutes and were then filtered through a 40-micrometer strainer. Sorting used a BD FACS Aria II with about 97-99% purity, after DAPI live/dead staining. The sorted cells were lysed in TCL buffer, and a Norgen Single Cell RNA purification kit, including DNase treatment, was used to purify the RNA.

A note on this clonotype: Its antigen is still unknown. Base qualities are not provided; no much larger clone lies one nucleotide away.

Based on the germline V gene, the CDR1 and CDR2 sequences are KGHSH and LQKENI. V trim: 1 base; J trim: 7 bases; unmatched bases: 4. There are 15 amino acids in the CDR3, from cysteine to phenylalanine inclusive. The DNA shown is the 45-base CDR3, in frame from base 1. The receptor library was made with bulk RNA-seq. Sequenced on an Illumina HiSeq 2500. On the study's bioinformatics: For the separate targeted TCR-seq dataset, CDR3 sequences were extracted and quantified from raw reads using MiXCR version 2.1.5 with default parameters. In the separate targeted TCR-seq dataset, TCR-beta clones were defined by the combination of V gene, J gene and CDR3 sequence. In the separate targeted TCR-seq dataset, clones with fewer than three counts were first removed, after which only the 90% most strongly expressed clones per sample were kept. The separate targeted TCR-seq dataset calculated Treg-Tconv overlap for each tissue as the number of shared clones divided by the total number of Treg clones, multiplied by 100. TCRdb trimmed the raw reads at Q25, called clones with MiXCR and kept productive beta chains. Entries that share a CDR3 protein sequence are merged under the most common genes and DNA. TCRdb's processing, not the study's, gives the V and J calls here. Across this sample there are more than 3,000 distinct CDR3 sequences, with 75% to 80% seen only once. About 1.8% of the sample is in the top ten clones.

The source material was sorted memory CD4+ effector T cells from a lymph node. This specimen's cell subset or site label, interpreted: CD45RA-negative sorted CD4+ T cells (memory Tconv or effector/memory Treg). Recombination linked TRBV18 to TRBJ2-1; 10 nucleotides in the junction match TRBD1. This TCR derives from a female donor with luminal breast cancer. This receptor carries the CDR3 CASSPQDRGSNEQFF. The sequence in DNA is TGTGCCAGCTCACCACAGGACAGGGGGTCTAATGAGCAGTTCTTC.